This TCR beta chain was captured by sequencing in a study of OX40 agonist ivuxolimab in advanced cancers. Study-level information: Of mixed ages from about 23 to 85 and averaging roughly 64 years, the group was just under 85% male. General observations from the study: Some nonresponders also had low normalized T-cell clonal expansion. On average, a greater number of expanded clones characterised CD8+ T cells relative to CD4+.

This clone was counted between two and nine times. The antigen remains undetermined. Germline V gene data show CDR1 as MNHNS and CDR2 as SASEGT. V gave up 3 bases and J gave up 10 bases, with 18 bases separating them. This CDR3 region has 14 residues. The repertoire was sequenced with immunoSEQ multiplex PCR; TCRdb's copy has only in-frame clones and lacks some. The profile shows about 89,000 clones, roughly 86% of them singletons. V gene TRBV6-1 combines with J gene TRBJ1-2, with D hard to call. Sequencing was performed on CD4+ or CD8+ T cells sorted from blood, taken in a trial of the OX40 agonist ivuxolimab. The clonotype comes from an adult with an advanced solid tumor such as melanoma, head and neck, liver or kidney cancer. The CDR3 nucleotides read TGTGCCAGCAGTGAGTTTGACACAGCGAGGGACTACACCTTC. Encoded protein: CASSEFDTARDYTF.